The clone carrying this T cell receptor beta chain was seen many times. Samples came from axillary lymph nodes draining the breast cancer. Trimming left V 0 bases short and J 1 base short, with 10 bases between. In germline, CDR1 is SGHRS, CDR2 YFSETQ. The CDR3 has 16 amino acids. From the multiplex PCR reads, TCRdb called clonotypes with MiXCR, one entry per CDR3 protein. The table has approximately 140,000 distinct CDR3 sequences, 30% to 35% seen once. This specimen comes from a study of breast tumors, draining lymph nodes, adjacent tissues. The receptor was derived from a female donor with breast cancer. Some clones in this sample may be carry-over from other donors' samples. The chain links TRBV5-1 to TRBJ2-2; D perhaps matches TRBD2 (6 bases). What was sequenced was axillary lymph node tissue. Written as DNA, the CDR3 is TGCGCCAGCAGCTTGGCCGGGACTCAGAACACCGGGGAGCTGTTTTTT. Protein: CASSLAGTQNTGELFF.